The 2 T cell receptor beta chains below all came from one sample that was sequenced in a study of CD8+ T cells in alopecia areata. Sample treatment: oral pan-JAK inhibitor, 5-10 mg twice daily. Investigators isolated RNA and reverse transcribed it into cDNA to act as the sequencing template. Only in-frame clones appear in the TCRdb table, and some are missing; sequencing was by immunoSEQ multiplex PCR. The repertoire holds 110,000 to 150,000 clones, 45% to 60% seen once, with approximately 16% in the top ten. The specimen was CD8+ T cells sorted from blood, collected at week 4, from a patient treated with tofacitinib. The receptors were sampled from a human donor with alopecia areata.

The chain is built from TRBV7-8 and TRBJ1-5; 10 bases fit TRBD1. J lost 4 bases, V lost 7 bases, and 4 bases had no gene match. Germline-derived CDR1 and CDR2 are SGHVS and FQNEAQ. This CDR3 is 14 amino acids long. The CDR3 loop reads CASNLDRGNQPQHF. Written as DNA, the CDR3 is TGTGCCAGCAACTTGGACAGGGGGAATCAGCCCCAGCATTTT.

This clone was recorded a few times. The CDR3 is CASSPVRQETQYF. The CDR3 region has the DNA TGTGCCAGCAGCCCTGTACGGCAAGAGACCCAGTACTTC. The genes are TRBV5-6 and TRBJ2-5, with D uncertain. The CDR3 length is 13 residues. Germline V gene sequence: CDR1 SGHDT, CDR2 YYEEEE. V was clipped by 4 bases and J by 2 bases, with 9 bases between them.